Here is one T cell receptor (beta chain) with its context. Assay used: immunoSEQ multiplex PCR; TCRdb lists only in-frame clones, some missing. The sample lists a few hundred thousand clones, about 91% seen once, with 14% to 15% in the top ten. This entry belongs to a study of blood T cell repertoires in COVID-19. Germline CDR1 and CDR2: LGHNA and YNFKEQ. CDR3 size: 18 residues. V was pared by 0 bases and J by 2 bases, with 4 bases of the junction left unmatched. The chain links TRBV4-2 to TRBJ2-6; TRBD2 matches at 10 bases. Sample: PBMCs or T cells enriched from blood (not recorded which). The TCR originated in a woman aged 45 to 65 with acute COVID-19. The CDR3 reads CASSQESSGSTGANVLTF. CDR3 DNA sequence: TGTGCCAGCAGCCAAGAATCTAGCGGGAGTACTGGGGCCAACGTCCTGACTTTC.